The T cell receptor beta chain under discussion was sequenced for a study of blood T cell repertoires in COVID-19. Study context: Italy, Spain and the United States were the sources of the convalescent and acute COVID-19 samples.

Per the original data handling: Estimation of nucleated cell counts was performed using reference gene primer amplification. The data were produced by immunoSEQ multiplex PCR, yet TCRdb's version contains in-frame clones alone and is incomplete. V and J calls and clone size are those listed in that table; D and trimming were worked out from the DNA. Of roughly 300,000 clones listed, over 75% are singletons. Cohort assignment relied on participant-reported clinical history. Two negative PCRs, clearance, or symptom resolution had been documented for recovered Cohort 3 donors. Germline V lookup: CDR1 WNHNN, CDR2 SYGVQD (reference sequence). V lost 0 bases, J lost 0 bases, and 11 bases lay in between. This CDR3 is 17 amino acids long.

The chain uses TRBV10-1 and TRBJ2-2; a possible D gene is TRBD2 (6 bases). The sequenced sample consisted of PBMCs or T cells enriched from blood (not recorded which). This sequence originates from a woman in her 30s who had recovered from COVID-19. The CDR3 DNA follows: TGCGCCAGCAGTGAGTCGGGGAGGCTCGCGAACACCGGGGAGCTGTTTTTT. As protein: CASSESGRLANTGELFF.